Below, one T cell receptor (beta chain) is given with its context. Its specificity is not known. The data are from a study of persistence of HIV-infected CD4 T cells. General study findings and limits: TCRbeta richness was lower in CMV- and Gag-responding cells than in anti-CD3/anti-CD28-responding cells.

In germline, CDR1 is MNHEY, CDR2 SVGAGI. The CDR3 has 15 amino acids. V was pared by 10 bases and J by 5 bases, with 14 bases of the junction left unmatched. The libraries were made with immunoSEQ version 4 in survey mode. Sequencing used immunoSEQ multiplex PCR; TCRdb keeps in-frame clones, though not all of them. Found here are about 14,000 clones, over 65% of them singletons; the top ten hold 6.9%. An overlapping HIV-1 Gag peptide pool stimulated these cells at 0.95 to 1 ug/peptide/mL. Sorting of responding CD4+ T cells relied on upregulated CD40 ligand together with CD69. CD8-depleted PBMCs were stimulated about 17 hours with anti-CD28/CD49d costimulation, CD40-blocking antibody and enfuvirtide.

V and J are TRBV6-5 and TRBJ2-3, with 8 bases identical to TRBD1. This specimen consisted of CD4+ T cells sorted from PBMCs after approximately 20-hour stimulation, obtained from a patient who received antiretroviral therapy. This TCR was sampled from an adult man with HIV who was CMV-seropositive. CDR3 amino acids: CATTVLTGAKDTQYF. DNA of the CDR3: TGTGCCACCACCGTACTGACAGGGGCGAAAGATACGCAGTATTTT.